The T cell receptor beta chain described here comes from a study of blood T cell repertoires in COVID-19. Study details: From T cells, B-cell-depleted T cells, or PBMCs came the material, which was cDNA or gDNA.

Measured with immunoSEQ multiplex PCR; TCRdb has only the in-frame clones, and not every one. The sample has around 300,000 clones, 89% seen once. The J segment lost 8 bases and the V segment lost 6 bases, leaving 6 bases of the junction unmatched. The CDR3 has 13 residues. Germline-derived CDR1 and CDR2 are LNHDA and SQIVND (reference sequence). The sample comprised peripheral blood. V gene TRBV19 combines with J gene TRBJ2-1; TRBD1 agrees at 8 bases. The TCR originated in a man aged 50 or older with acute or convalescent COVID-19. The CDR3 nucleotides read TGTGCCAGTAGAACGGGACAGGAGGATGAGCAGTTCTTC. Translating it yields CASRTGQEDEQFF. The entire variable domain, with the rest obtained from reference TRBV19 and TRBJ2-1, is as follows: DGGITQSPKYLFRKEGQNVTLSCEQNLNHDAMYWYRQDPGQGLRLIYYSQIVNDFQKGDIAEGYSVSREKKESFPLTVTSAQKNPTAFYLCASRTGQEDEQFFGPGTRLTVL.